A selection of T cell receptor beta chains follows, all from one sample in a study of lymphopenia after photon versus proton radiotherapy. This table comes from immunoSEQ multiplex PCR, and its TCRdb copy is limited to in-frame clones, with some not included. The sample shows approximately 25,000 clones, roughly 85% of them seen only once. The specimen comprised peripheral blood, sampled from a patient treated with proton-based radiotherapy. Receptor source: a woman between 70 and 85 years old with pancreatic cancer. Each CDR3 is given without its conserved first and last residue. The D gene is left open where the match is weak.

cdr3_aa	v_call	j_call	d_call
ASSFGGADAF	TRBV5-5	TRBJ1-1	.
ASSPPLGTPPYEQY	TRBV6-6	TRBJ2-7	.
ASSRTGVKETQY	TRBV9	TRBJ2-5	.
ASSPSGIDTQY	TRBV18	TRBJ2-3	.
ASSQVDGDRTYEQY	TRBV4-3	TRBJ2-7	TRBD1
ASKSGRAWETQY	TRBV7-8	TRBJ2-5	TRBD2
ASSVSESSYEQY	TRBV6-4	TRBJ2-7	.
ASSLGSRTASGNTIY	TRBV5-4	TRBJ1-3	.
ASSLARPSGNTIY	TRBV7-9	TRBJ1-3	.
ASSESLGPQH	TRBV2	TRBJ1-5	.